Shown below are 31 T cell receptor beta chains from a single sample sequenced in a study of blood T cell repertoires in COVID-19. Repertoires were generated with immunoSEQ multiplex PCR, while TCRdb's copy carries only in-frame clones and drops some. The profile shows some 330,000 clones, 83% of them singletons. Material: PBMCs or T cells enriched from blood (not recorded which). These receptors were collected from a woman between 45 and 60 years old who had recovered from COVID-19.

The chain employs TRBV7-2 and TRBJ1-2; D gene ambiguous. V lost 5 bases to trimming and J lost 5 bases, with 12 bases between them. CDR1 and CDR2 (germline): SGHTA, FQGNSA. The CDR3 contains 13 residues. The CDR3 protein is CASSVERGYGYTF. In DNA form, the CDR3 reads TGTGCCAGCAGCGTAGAGCGAGGGTATGGCTACACCTTC. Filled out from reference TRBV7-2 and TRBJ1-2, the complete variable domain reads GAGVSQSPSNKVTEKGKDVELRCDPISGHTALYWYRQSLGQGLEFLIYFQGNSAPDKSGLPSDRFSAERTGGSVSTLTIQRTQQEDSAVYLCASSVERGYGYTFGSGTRLTVV.

The CDR3 DNA follows: TGTGCCAGCAGCCAGAGGGACATACCCGATGCAACTAATGAAAAACTGTTTTTT. Amino acids: CASSQRDIPDATNEKLFF. V and J are TRBV4-2 and TRBJ1-4, with a weak D call TRBD1 (6 bases). Germline V gene data show CDR1 as LGHNA and CDR2 as YNFKEQ. V was pared by 3 bases and J by 0 bases, with 17 bases between. This CDR3 region has 18 residues.

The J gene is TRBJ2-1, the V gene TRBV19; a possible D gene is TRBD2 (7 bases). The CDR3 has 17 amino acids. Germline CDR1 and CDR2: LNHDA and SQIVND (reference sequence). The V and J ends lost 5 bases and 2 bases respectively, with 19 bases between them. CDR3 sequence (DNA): TGTGCCAGTAGTGTATCATCGGGGGGCCTAACCTACAATGAGCAGTTCTTC. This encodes CASSVSSGGLTYNEQFF. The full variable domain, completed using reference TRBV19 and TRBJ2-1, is DGGITQSPKYLFRKEGQNVTLSCEQNLNHDAMYWYRQDPGQGLRLIYYSQIVNDFQKGDIAEGYSVSREKKESFPLTVTSAQKNPTAFYLCASSVSSGGLTYNEQFFGPGTRLTVL.

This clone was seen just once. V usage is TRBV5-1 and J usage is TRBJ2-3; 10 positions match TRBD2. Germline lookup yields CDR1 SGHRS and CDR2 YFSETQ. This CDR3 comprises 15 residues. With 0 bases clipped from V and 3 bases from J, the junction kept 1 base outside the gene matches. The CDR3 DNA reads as TGCGCCAGCAGCTTGGGACTAGCGGGTACAGATACGCAGTATTTT. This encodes CASSLGLAGTDTQYF. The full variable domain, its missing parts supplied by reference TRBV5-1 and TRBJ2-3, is KAGVTQTPRYLIKTRGQQVTLSCSPISGHRSVSWYQQTPGQGLQFLFEYFSETQRNKGNFPGRFSGRQFSNSRSEMNVSTLELGDSALYLCASSLGLAGTDTQYFGPGTRLTVL.

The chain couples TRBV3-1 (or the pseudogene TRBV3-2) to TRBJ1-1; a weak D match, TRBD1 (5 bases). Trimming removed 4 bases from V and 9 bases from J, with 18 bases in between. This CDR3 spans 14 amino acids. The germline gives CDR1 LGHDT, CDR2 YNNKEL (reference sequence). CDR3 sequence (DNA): TGTGCCAGCAGCCCCCAGGCAGGGCCATCTCAAGCTTTCTTT. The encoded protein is CASSPQAGPSQAFF.

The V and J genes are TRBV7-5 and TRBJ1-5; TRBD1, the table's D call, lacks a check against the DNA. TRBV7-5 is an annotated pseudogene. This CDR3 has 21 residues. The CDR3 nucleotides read TGTGCCAGAAGCTTAGCGAAGACCAGGCGCAAACCAGACCATAGCAATCAGCCCCAGCATTTT. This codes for CARSLAKTRRKPDHSNQPQHF.

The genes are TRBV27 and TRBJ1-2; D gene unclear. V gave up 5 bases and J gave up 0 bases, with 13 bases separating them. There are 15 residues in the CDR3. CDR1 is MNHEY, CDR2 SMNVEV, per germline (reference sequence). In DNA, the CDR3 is TGTGCCAGCAGTCCCGGGGTCACAGCTAACTATGGCTACACCTTC. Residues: CASSPGVTANYGYTF.

The CDR3 sequence: CASSLGENQPQHF. For the CDR3, the DNA is TGTGCCAGCAGCTTAGGAGAGAATCAGCCCCAGCATTTT. The genes are TRBV7-2 and TRBJ1-5, with unresolved D. V was clipped by 1 base and J by 4 bases, with 5 bases between them. Germline CDR1 reads SGHTA; CDR2 reads FQGNSA. The CDR3 length is 13 residues.

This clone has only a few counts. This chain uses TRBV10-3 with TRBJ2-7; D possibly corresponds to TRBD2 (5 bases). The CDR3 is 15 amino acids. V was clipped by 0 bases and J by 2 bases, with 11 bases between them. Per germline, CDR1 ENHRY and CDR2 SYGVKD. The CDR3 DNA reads TGTGCCATCAGTGAGTCTGGACTGAGAACCTACGAGCAGTACTTC. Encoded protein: CAISESGLRTYEQYF.

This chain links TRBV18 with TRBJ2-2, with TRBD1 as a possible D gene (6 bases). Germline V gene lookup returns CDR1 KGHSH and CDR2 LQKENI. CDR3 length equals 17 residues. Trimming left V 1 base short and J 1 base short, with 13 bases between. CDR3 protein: CASSPLTRGQNTGELFF. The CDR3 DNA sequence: TGTGCCAGCTCACCACTCACCAGGGGCCAGAACACCGGGGAGCTGTTTTTT.

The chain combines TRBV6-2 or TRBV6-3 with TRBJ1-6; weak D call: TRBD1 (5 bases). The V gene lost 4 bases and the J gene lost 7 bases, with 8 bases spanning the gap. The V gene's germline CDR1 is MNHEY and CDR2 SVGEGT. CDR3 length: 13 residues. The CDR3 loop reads CASSFGQNSPLHF. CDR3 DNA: TGTGCCAGCAGTTTCGGACAAAATTCACCCCTCCACTTT.

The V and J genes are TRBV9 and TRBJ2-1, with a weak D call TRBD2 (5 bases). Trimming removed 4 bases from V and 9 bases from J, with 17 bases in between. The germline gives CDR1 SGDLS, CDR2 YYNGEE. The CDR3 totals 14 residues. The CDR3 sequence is CASSKPAEGREQFF. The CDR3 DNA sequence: TGTGCCAGCAGCAAACCAGCCGAGGGCCGTGAGCAGTTCTTC.

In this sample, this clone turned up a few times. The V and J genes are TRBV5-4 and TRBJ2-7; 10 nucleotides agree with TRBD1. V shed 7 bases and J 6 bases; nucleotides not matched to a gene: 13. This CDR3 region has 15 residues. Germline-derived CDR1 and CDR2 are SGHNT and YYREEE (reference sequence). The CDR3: CASGSSGTGVREQYF. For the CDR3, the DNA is TGTGCCAGCGGATCATCCGGGACAGGGGTGCGCGAGCAGTACTTC.

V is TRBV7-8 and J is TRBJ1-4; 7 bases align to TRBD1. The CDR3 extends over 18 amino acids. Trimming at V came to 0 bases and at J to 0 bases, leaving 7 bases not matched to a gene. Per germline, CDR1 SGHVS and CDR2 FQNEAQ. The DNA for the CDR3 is TGTGCCAGCAGCTTAGCCCGGACAGGCTTTGCAACTAATGAAAAACTGTTTTTT. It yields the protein CASSLARTGFATNEKLFF.

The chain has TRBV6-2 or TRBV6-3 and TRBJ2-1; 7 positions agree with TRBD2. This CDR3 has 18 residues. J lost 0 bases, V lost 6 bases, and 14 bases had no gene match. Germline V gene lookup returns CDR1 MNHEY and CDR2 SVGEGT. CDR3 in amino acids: CASSNGDYSISSYNEQFF. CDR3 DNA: TGTGCCAGCAGCAACGGGGACTACTCCATAAGCTCCTACAATGAGCAGTTCTTC.

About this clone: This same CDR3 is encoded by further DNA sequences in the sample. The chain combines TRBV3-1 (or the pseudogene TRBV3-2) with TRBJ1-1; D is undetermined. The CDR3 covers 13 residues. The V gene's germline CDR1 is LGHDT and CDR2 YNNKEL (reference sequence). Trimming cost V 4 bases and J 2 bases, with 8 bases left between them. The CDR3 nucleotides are TGTGCCAGCAGCCCACGAGGAAACACTGAAGCTTTCTTT. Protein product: CASSPRGNTEAFF.

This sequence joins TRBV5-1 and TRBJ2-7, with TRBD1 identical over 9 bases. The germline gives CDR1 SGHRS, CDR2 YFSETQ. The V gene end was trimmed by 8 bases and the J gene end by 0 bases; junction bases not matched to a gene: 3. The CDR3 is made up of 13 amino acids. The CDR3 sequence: CASRDRDSYEQYF. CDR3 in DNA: TGCGCCAGTAGGGACAGGGACTCCTACGAGCAGTACTTC.

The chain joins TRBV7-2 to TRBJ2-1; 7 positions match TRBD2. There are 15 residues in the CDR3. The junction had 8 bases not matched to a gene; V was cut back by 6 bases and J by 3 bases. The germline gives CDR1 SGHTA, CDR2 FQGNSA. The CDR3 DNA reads TGTGCCAGCAGAACAGCCAGCGGGGACTACAATGAGCAGTTCTTC. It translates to CASRTASGDYNEQFF.

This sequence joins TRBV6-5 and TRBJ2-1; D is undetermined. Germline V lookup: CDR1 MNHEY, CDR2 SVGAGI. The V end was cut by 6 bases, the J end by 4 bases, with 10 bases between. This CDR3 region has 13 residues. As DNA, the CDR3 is TGTGCCAGCAGCCGAGCCCAATACAATGAGCAGTTCTTC. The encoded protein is CASSRAQYNEQFF.

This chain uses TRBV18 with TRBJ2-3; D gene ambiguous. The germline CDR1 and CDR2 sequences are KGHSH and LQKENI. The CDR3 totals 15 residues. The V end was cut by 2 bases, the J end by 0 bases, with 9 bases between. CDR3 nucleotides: TGTGCCAGCTCACCATTGGCCCCTAGCACAGATACGCAGTATTTT. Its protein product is CASSPLAPSTDTQYF.

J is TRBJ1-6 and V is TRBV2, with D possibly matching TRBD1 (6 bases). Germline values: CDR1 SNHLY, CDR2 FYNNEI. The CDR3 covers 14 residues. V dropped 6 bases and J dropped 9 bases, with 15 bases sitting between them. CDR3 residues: CASSQDSVGSPLHF. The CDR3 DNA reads TGTGCCAGCAGCCAGGACAGTGTCGGTTCACCCCTCCACTTT.

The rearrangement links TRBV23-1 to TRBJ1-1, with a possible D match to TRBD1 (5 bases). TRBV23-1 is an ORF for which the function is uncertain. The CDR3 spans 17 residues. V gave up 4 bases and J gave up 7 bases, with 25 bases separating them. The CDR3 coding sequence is TGCGCCAGCAGTCTGTTTGGGGCAGAGGACCTTCCGAGTGAAGCTTTCTTT. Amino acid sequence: CASSLFGAEDLPSEAFF.

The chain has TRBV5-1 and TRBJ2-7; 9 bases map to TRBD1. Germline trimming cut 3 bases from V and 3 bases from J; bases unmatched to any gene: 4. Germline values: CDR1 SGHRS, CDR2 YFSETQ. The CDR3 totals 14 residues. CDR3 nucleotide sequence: TGCGCCAGCAGCTACGACAGGGGGGTCTACGAGCAGTACTTC. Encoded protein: CASSYDRGVYEQYF.

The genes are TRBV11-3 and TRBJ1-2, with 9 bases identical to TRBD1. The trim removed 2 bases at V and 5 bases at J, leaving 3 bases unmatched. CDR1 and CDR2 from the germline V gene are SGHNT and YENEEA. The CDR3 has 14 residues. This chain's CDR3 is CASSLIGTGYGYTF. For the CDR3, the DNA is TGTGCCAGCAGCTTAATAGGGACAGGGTATGGCTACACCTTC.

CDR3: CAISEMDSYSGNTIYF. For the CDR3, the DNA is TGTGCCATCAGTGAGATGGACAGCTACTCTGGAAACACCATATATTTT. This rearrangement joins TRBV10-3 to TRBJ1-3; maybe TRBD1 (6 bases). This CDR3 region has 16 residues. Deletions cut 2 bases from V and 0 bases from J, with 11 bases between. Germline V gene data show CDR1 as ENHRY and CDR2 as SYGVKD.

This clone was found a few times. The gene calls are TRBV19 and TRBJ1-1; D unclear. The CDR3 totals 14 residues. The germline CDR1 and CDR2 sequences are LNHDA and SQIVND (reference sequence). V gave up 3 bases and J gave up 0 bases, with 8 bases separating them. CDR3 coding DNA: TGTGCCAGTAGTATCACCGGGGTGAACACTGAAGCTTTCTTT. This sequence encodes CASSITGVNTEAFF.

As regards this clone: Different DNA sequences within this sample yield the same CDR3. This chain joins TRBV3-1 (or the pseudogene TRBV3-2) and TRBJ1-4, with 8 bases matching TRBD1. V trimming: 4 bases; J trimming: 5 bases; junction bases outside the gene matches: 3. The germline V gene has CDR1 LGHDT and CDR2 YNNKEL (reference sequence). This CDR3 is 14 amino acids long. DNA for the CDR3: TGTGCCAGCAGCCCGCGGACAGGGAATGAAAAACTGTTTTTT. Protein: CASSPRTGNEKLFF.

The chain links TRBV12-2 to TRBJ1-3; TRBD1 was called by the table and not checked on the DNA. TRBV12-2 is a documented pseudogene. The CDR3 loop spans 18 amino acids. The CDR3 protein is CASRHPEPRASSGNTIYF. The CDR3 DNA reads TGTGCAAGTCGCCACCCCGAACCCAGGGCCTCCTCTGGAAACACCATATATTTT.

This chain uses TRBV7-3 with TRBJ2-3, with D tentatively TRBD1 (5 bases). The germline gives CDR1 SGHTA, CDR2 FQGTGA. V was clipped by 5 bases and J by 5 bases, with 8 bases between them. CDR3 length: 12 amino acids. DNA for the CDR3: TGTGCCAGCAGCGAAGGGGAAGATACGCAGTATTTT. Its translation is CASSEGEDTQYF.

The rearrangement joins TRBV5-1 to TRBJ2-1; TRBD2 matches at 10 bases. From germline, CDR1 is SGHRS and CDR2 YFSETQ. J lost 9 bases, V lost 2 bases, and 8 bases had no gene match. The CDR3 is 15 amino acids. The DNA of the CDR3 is TGCGCCAGCAGCTTCGAAGCGGGAGGGAATAGTGAGCAGTTCTTC. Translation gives CASSFEAGGNSEQFF.

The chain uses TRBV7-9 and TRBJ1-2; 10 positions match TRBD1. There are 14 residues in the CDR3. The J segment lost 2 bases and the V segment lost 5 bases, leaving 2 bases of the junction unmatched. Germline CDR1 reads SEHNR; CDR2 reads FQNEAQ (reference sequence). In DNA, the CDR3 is TGTGCCAGCAGCCGACAGGGGGCAAACTATGGCTACACCTTC. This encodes CASSRQGANYGYTF.